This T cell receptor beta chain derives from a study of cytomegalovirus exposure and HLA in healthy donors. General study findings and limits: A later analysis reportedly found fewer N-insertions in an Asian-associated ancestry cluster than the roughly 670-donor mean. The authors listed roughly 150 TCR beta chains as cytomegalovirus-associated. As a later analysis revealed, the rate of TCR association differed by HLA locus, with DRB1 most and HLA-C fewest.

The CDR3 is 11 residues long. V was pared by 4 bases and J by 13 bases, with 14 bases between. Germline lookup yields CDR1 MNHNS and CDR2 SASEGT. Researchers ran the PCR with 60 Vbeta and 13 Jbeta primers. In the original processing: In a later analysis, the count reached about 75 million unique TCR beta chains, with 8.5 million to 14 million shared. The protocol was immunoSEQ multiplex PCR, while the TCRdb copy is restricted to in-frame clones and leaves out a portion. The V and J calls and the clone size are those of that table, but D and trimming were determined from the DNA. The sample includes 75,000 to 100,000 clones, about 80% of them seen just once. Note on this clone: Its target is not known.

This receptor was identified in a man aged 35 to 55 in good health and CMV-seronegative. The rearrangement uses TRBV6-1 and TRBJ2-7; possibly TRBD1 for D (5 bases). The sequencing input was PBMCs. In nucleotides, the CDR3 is TGTGCCAGCAGTGTCACAGGTGTGCGATACTTC. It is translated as CASSVTGVRYF.